This T cell receptor beta chain comes out of a study of cytomegalovirus exposure and HLA in healthy donors. A note on this clone: The antigen is undetermined.

PCR employed 60 Vbeta and 13 Jbeta primers. In the original analysis: Roughly 12 million of tens of millions of unique TCR beta chains were shared, per a later count. Some clones are missing from TCRdb's copy, which holds only in-frame ones; the method was immunoSEQ multiplex PCR. V, J and clone size derive from that table, while D and trimming were established from the DNA sequence. The data show over 130,000 clones, 75% to 85% seen once. Trimming cost V 6 bases and J 5 bases; bases outside gene matches: 9. Germline-derived CDR1 and CDR2 are LGHNA and YNFKEQ. This CDR3 is built from 15 residues. General study findings and limits: Across all donors, roughly uniform sequencing depth was an assumption of the presence/absence analyses. Under in vitro conditions, three CMV-associated chains were confirmed as specific for CMV antigens. An ancestry cluster, one associated with Asian ancestry, reportedly showed fewer N-insertions than the roughly 670-donor mean in a later analysis.

The sample was PBMCs. This TCR derives from a man over 45 in good health and CMV-seronegative. The V call is TRBV4-2, the J call TRBJ2-1, with 8 positions matching TRBD2. This CDR3 is CASRERENRDNEQFF. The CDR3 nucleotides read TGTGCCAGCAGAGAGCGGGAGAATCGGGACAATGAGCAGTTCTTC.